The present entry profiles one TCR beta chain with its context. Profiled with immunoSEQ multiplex PCR; TCRdb holds only in-frame clones, not every one. The table lists 150,000 to 200,000 clones, 86% of them singletons. The sample is drawn from a study of blood T cell repertoires in COVID-19. The wider study: The samples span acute and convalescent COVID-19 from the United States, Italy and Spain.

The CDR3 has 16 residues. The V gene's germline CDR1 is MDHEN and CDR2 SYDVKM. V was clipped by 7 bases and J by 5 bases, with 23 bases between them. The sample comprised peripheral blood. This sequence was found in a man aged 55 to 70 with acute or convalescent COVID-19. The genes are TRBV28 and TRBJ2-5; weak D call: TRBD2 (6 bases). Here the CDR3 DNA reads TGTGCCAGCACCACCCGGGGCGGGACCCCCCCGGAGACCCAGTACTTC. Translation gives CASTTRGGTPPETQYF.